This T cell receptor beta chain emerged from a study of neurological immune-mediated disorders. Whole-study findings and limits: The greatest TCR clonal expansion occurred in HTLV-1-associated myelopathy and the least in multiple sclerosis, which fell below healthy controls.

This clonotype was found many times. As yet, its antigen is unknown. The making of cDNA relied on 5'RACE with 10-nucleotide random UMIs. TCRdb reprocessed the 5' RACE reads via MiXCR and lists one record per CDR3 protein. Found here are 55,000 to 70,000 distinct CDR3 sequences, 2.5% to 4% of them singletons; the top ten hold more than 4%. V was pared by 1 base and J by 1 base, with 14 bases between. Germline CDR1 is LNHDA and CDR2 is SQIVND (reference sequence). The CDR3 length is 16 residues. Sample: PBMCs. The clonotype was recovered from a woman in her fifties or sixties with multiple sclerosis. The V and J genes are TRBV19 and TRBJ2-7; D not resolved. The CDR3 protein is CASSIVGTECSYEQYV. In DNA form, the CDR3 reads TGTGCCAGTAGTATAGTCGGCACCGAGTGTTCCTACGAGCAGTACGTC.